This T cell receptor (beta chain) was found in a study of shared clonotypes between healthy human individuals. Whole-study results and caveats: With few donors, the genetic and exposure-history diversity represented was limited.

The count of this clone is one. Its antigen is still unknown. The method was immunoSEQ multiplex PCR; TCRdb's version includes in-frame clones alone and lacks a portion of them. The profile shows some 2 million clones, less than 95% of them singletons. CD45RO negativity and positive selection for CCR7 defined naive CD8 cells, a population that excluded terminally differentiated effector memory CD45RA+ cells. The specimen sequenced was naive CD8+ T cells sorted from blood. The origin of this receptor is a man aged 18 to 29 in good health.

The CDR3, as DNA: TGTGCCAGCAGCCCCGGACAGGCGAGCAATCAGCCCCAGCATTTT. Translating it yields CASSPGQASNQPQHF. V and J are TRBV2 and TRBJ1-5, with 7 bases that match TRBD1. The V and J ends lost 6 bases and 1 base, in that order; junction bases with no gene match: 6. CDR3 length equals 15 residues. Germline CDR1 is SNHLY and CDR2 is FYNNEI. Combining the CDR3 with reference TRBV2 and TRBJ1-5 gives the whole variable domain EPEVTQTPSHQVTQMGQEVILRCVPISNHLYFYWYRQILGQKVEFLVSFYNNEISEKSEIFDDQFSVERPDGSNFTLKIRSTKLEDSAMYFCASSPGQASNQPQHFGDGTRLSIL.